What follows are 30 T cell receptor beta chains derived from one specimen sequenced in a study of blood T cells in healthy people across ages. Next came a second PCR, run for 7 to 11 cycles, which used a sample-barcoded 5' primer along with a J-beta primer mix. Each CDR3 protein is one row after TCRdb ran MiXCR on the 5' RACE reads. The sample carries about 1.4 million distinct CDR3 sequences, 55% to 75% recorded once. Specimen: blood. These receptors were taken from a young man in good health.

This chain connects TRBV7-6 to TRBJ2-5, with TRBD2 matching 7 bases. Near its end, the DNA agrees better with TRBJ2-7, so the J call may be wrong. The V gene's germline CDR1 is SGHVS and CDR2 FNYEAQ. This CDR3 is 13 amino acids long. This CDR3 reads CASSPGTTSEQYF. The CDR3 DNA reads as TGTGCCAGCAGCCCCGGGACTACCTCCGAGCAGTACTTC.

This clonotype was seen more than once but under ten times. The chain recombines TRBV29-1 with TRBJ2-3; 7 nucleotides agree with TRBD2. The CDR3 covers 16 residues. V was pared by 6 bases and J by 2 bases, with 14 bases of the junction left unmatched. CDR1 and CDR2 (germline): SQVTM, ANQGSEA. CDR3 in amino acids: CSVHPALAAYTDTQYF. CDR3 sequence (DNA): TGCAGCGTCCACCCCGCCCTAGCGGCCTACACAGATACGCAGTATTTT.

A single count supports this clonotype. The rearrangement uses TRBV20-1 and TRBJ2-5, with TRBD2 as a possible D gene (7 bases). V gave up 1 base and J gave up 9 bases, with 18 bases separating them. The CDR3 is made up of 14 amino acids. From germline, CDR1 is DFQATT and CDR2 SNEGSKA (reference sequence). The CDR3 protein is CSARVGGLRGAQYF. CDR3 bases: TGCAGTGCTAGAGTGGGGGGCCTACGGGGGGCCCAGTACTTC.

This clonotype was observed at least ten times. The chain joins TRBV29-1 to TRBJ2-3, with unresolved D. This CDR3 is built from 13 residues. The germline V gene encodes CDR1 SQVTM and CDR2 ANQGSEA. V dropped 4 bases and J dropped 3 bases, with 11 bases sitting between them. The CDR3 spells CSVGASLTDTQYF. The CDR3 DNA reads as TGCAGCGTTGGGGCTTCCTTAACAGATACGCAGTATTTT.

This chain connects TRBV25-1 to TRBJ2-6; 11 positions agree with TRBD1. CDR1 MGHDK and CDR2 SYGVNS come from the germline V gene. J gave up 4 bases and V 4 bases, and 9 bases lay outside the gene matches. CDR3 size: 18 residues. DNA for the CDR3: TGTGCCAGCAGTGGGGGACAGGGGGTCGGAGGCGGGGCCAACGTCCTGACTTTC. As protein: CASSGGQGVGGGANVLTF.

The V and J genes are TRBV7-2 and TRBJ2-3, with D perhaps TRBD2 (6 bases). Trimming pared 2 bases from V and 4 bases from J, leaving 22 bases between. Germline V gives CDR1 SGHTA, CDR2 FQGNSA. The CDR3 length is 18 residues. CDR3 region: CASSLRHSGSPFPDTQYF. The CDR3 nucleotides are TGTGCCAGCAGCTTACGGCACAGCGGGTCCCCATTCCCAGATACGCAGTATTTT.

The chain carries TRBV20-1 and TRBJ2-7; possibly TRBD1 for D (6 bases). In germline, CDR1 is DFQATT, CDR2 SNEGSKA (reference sequence). This CDR3 contains 15 residues. Between the trimmed V and J ends, which lost 2 bases and 4 bases, there was a span of 18 bases. CDR3 sequence (DNA): TGCAGTGCTAGATGGTCACAGGGTCATTGGTACGAGCAGTACTTC. Translation: CSARWSQGHWYEQYF.

In its sample, this clonotype was seen a few times. The V and J genes are TRBV29-1 and TRBJ2-3; D gene uncertain. The CDR3 has 13 amino acids. V was pared by 3 bases and J by 2 bases, with 9 bases between. The V gene's germline CDR1 is SQVTM and CDR2 ANQGSEA. The CDR3 spells CSVEGPDTDTQYF. DNA of the CDR3: TGCAGCGTTGAGGGCCCCGACACAGATACGCAGTATTTT.

The V gene is TRBV4-1, the J gene TRBJ2-7, with D maybe TRBD2 (5 bases). Trimming took off 0 bases at V and 0 bases at J, with 18 bases between the two ends. There are 18 residues in the CDR3. The germline V gene has CDR1 MGHRA and CDR2 YSYEKL. The CDR3 sequence is CASSQDRRVAGGSYEQYF. The CDR3 DNA is TGCGCCAGCAGCCAAGATCGAAGGGTGGCCGGAGGCTCCTACGAGCAGTACTTC.

This clonotype was observed a handful of times. This chain uses TRBV20-1 with TRBJ2-5, with 8 bases identical to TRBD2. After removal of 1 base from V and 3 bases from J, the junction contained 13 bases not matched to a gene. The CDR3 totals 17 residues. Germline assignment: CDR1 DFQATT and CDR2 SNEGSKA (reference sequence). The CDR3 DNA follows: TGCAGTGCTAGAGGTTTGGGGAAAGCGGGAGCAAAAGAGACCCAGTACTTC. Protein sequence: CSARGLGKAGAKETQYF.

The chain is built from TRBV2 and TRBJ1-1; 7 nucleotides agree with TRBD1. V dropped 3 bases and J dropped 4; count of bases not matched to a gene: 2. Germline values: CDR1 SNHLY, CDR2 FYNNEI. This CDR3 region has 13 residues. CDR3 loop: CASSDRGITEAFF. CDR3 nucleotide sequence: TGTGCCAGCAGTGACAGGGGGATCACTGAAGCTTTCTTT.

The V and J genes are TRBV6-5 and TRBJ1-2; TRBD1 might be the D (6 bases). The CDR3 length is 12 residues. Trimming stripped 6 bases from V and 8 bases from J, with 13 bases between. Germline assignment: CDR1 MNHEY and CDR2 SVGAGI. DNA for the CDR3: TGTGCCAGCAGCCCGGGGGCGAAAGGCTACACCTTC. This gives the protein CASSPGAKGYTF.

The chain links TRBV12-3 or TRBV12-4 to TRBJ2-3; either TRBD1 or TRBD2 may supply D (6 bases each). Trimming removed 0 bases at V and 9 bases at J, with 10 bases between. CDR3 length equals 13 residues. CDR3 loop: CASSLAEGGTQYF. The CDR3 DNA follows: TGTGCCAGCAGTTTAGCTGAGGGGGGAACGCAGTATTTT.

This chain uses TRBV6-1 with TRBJ2-7; 10 bases map to TRBD2. CDR1 is MNHNS and CDR2 is SASEGT in the germline V gene. V shed 4 bases and J 4 bases; nucleotides not matched to a gene: 13. There are 17 residues in the CDR3. The CDR3 protein is CASSVWASGRGWYEQYF. As DNA, the CDR3 is TGTGCCAGCAGTGTCTGGGCTAGCGGGAGAGGGTGGTACGAGCAGTACTTC.

This clonotype was observed a few times. J is TRBJ2-5 and V is TRBV29-1; 9 nucleotides match TRBD2. The CDR3 has 15 amino acids. With 7 bases clipped from V and 5 bases from J, the junction kept 14 bases outside the gene matches. CDR1 and CDR2 from the germline V gene are SQVTM and ANQGSEA. This chain's CDR3 is CSADGRGGSLETQYF. For the CDR3, the DNA is TGCAGCGCCGACGGGCGGGGGGGCTCCTTGGAGACCCAGTACTTC.

A word on this clonotype: A junction end diverges from the germline sequence, so it may reflect a read error. This chain uses TRBV5-1 with TRBJ1-1; no reliable D call. The CDR3 loop spans 13 amino acids. Germline V lookup: CDR1 SGHRS, CDR2 YFSETQ. CDR3 sequence: CASSLNVNSEAFF. The CDR3 bases are TGCGCCAGCAGCTTGAACGTGAACTCTGAAGCTTTCTTT. The variable domain in full, with the rest retrieved from reference TRBV5-1 and TRBJ1-1, is KAGVTQTPRYLIKTRGQQVTLSCSPISGHRSVSWYQQTPGQGLQFLFEYFSETQRNKGNFPGRFSGRQFSNSRSEMNVSTLELGDSALYLCASSLNVNSEAFFGQGTRLTVV.

The chain employs TRBV2 and TRBJ2-2, with 7 positions matching TRBD2. CDR1 and CDR2 from the germline V gene are SNHLY and FYNNEI. V lost 4 bases, J lost 0 bases, and 5 bases stayed unmatched. The CDR3 spans 16 residues. DNA of the CDR3: TGTGCCAGCAGTGGACGGAGCGGGGCGAACACCGGGGAGCTGTTTTTT. Translating it yields CASSGRSGANTGELFF. The complete variable domain, with remaining parts taken from reference TRBV2 and TRBJ2-2, reads EPEVTQTPSHQVTQMGQEVILRCVPISNHLYFYWYRQILGQKVEFLVSFYNNEISEKSEIFDDQFSVERPDGSNFTLKIRSTKLEDSAMYFCASSGRSGANTGELFFGEGSRLTVL.

The J gene is TRBJ2-5, the V gene TRBV4-2, with TRBD2 matching 10 bases. The CDR3 covers 17 residues. Per germline, CDR1 LGHNA and CDR2 YNFKEQ. The ends lost 1 base at V and 1 base at J; junction bases unmatched: 6. For the CDR3, the DNA is TGTGCCAGCAGCCAAGGTCGGACTAGCGGACCCCAAGAGACCCAGTACTTC. As protein: CASSQGRTSGPQETQYF.

This clonotype was seen a few times. This rearrangement joins TRBV5-6 to TRBJ2-6; D is ambiguous. Trimming shortened V by 7 bases and J by 3 bases, and 17 bases separated the two germline ends. Looked up from germline, CDR1 is SGHDT and CDR2 is YYEEEE. This CDR3 has 16 amino acids. Here the CDR3 DNA reads TGTGCCAGCCAGCCGGGCCTCGATTTTGGGGCCAACGTCCTGACTTTC. Amino acids: CASQPGLDFGANVLTF.

V usage is TRBV29-1 and J usage is TRBJ2-7; 10 nucleotides match TRBD1. This CDR3 region has 14 residues. V shed 4 bases, J shed 2 bases, and the junction held 5 bases outside the gene matches. CDR1 and CDR2 from the germline V gene are SQVTM and ANQGSEA. The CDR3, as DNA: TGCAGCGTTGTAAGGGGACAGGGGCCCTACGAGCAGTACTTC. Translation: CSVVRGQGPYEQYF.

V gene TRBV6-6 combines with J gene TRBJ1-1, with D possibly being TRBD1 (6 bases). Trimming took 4 bases from V and 1 from J, leaving 13 bases between them. The CDR3 spans 15 residues. In germline, CDR1 is MNHNY, CDR2 SVGAGI (reference sequence). CDR3 in DNA: TGTGCCAGCAGTTCCCCGGACAGAACGAACACTGAAGCTTTCTTT. It specifies CASSSPDRTNTEAFF.

V usage is TRBV20-1 and J usage is TRBJ2-1, with D uncertain. Germline V gene data show CDR1 as DFQATT and CDR2 as SNEGSKA (reference sequence). This CDR3 is 17 amino acids long. Trimming removed 0 bases from V and 8 bases from J, with 23 bases in between. The CDR3 loop is CSARDRRPLPTSDEQFF. For the CDR3, the DNA is TGCAGTGCTAGAGACAGGCGGCCACTACCGACCAGCGATGAGCAGTTCTTC.

This chain joins TRBV4-2 and TRBJ2-3, with 10 bases aligning to TRBD2. J gave up 6 bases and V 1 base, and 13 bases lay outside the gene matches. Germline V CDR1 and CDR2: LGHNA, YNFKEQ. This CDR3 is 18 amino acids long. The CDR3 nucleotides are TGTGCCAGCAGCCAAGTCGCATGGACTAGCGGAACCCCCGATACGCAGTATTTT. Translated: CASSQVAWTSGTPDTQYF.

V gene TRBV20-1 combines with J gene TRBJ2-1; 8 bases fit TRBD2. The CDR3 has 13 amino acids. Germline CDR1 DFQATT, CDR2 SNEGSKA (reference sequence). J was trimmed by 6 bases and V by 7 bases; bases with no gene match: 8. Written as DNA, the CDR3 is TGCAGTGGAAGGACTAGCTTAGGCAATGAGCAGTTCTTC. It translates to CSGRTSLGNEQFF.

CDR3 protein: CASRTSAVRETQYF. CDR3 nucleotide sequence: TGTGCCAGCAGAACCTCAGCAGTTCGGGAGACCCAGTACTTC. The chain couples TRBV7-9 to TRBJ2-5; D gene ambiguous. The CDR3 has 14 amino acids. Trimming took off 6 bases at V and 5 bases at J, with 16 bases between the two ends. Germline V lookup: CDR1 SEHNR, CDR2 FQNEAQ (reference sequence).

The rearrangement links TRBV9 to TRBJ2-4; no definite D call. This CDR3 contains 13 residues. CDR1 and CDR2 (germline): SGDLS, YYNGEE. The ends were cut back, 5 bases at V and 1 base at J, with 7 bases in the middle. In nucleotides, the CDR3 is TGTGCCAGCAGTGGGTTTGCCAAAAACATTCAGTACTTC. This sequence encodes CASSGFAKNIQYF.

J is TRBJ2-7 and V is TRBV5-1; TRBD2 might be the D (6 bases). The CDR3 is made up of 16 amino acids. Trimming shortened V by 6 bases and J by 5 bases, and 24 bases separated the two germline ends. The germline V gene has CDR1 SGHRS and CDR2 YFSETQ. The CDR3 DNA reads TGCGCCAGCAATCGGGGTGGAGGAAATAGGGAGGACGAGCAGTACTTC. Its protein product is CASNRGGGNREDEQYF.

The rearrangement uses TRBV6-2 or TRBV6-3 and TRBJ2-1; D perhaps matches TRBD2 (6 bases). Germline CDR1 and CDR2: MNHEY and SVGEGT. The CDR3 has 15 residues. Trimming stripped 0 bases from V and 4 bases from J, with 10 bases between. The CDR3 DNA reads as TGTGCCAGCAGTTACTCGCGGGGACCTTACAATGAGCAGTTCTTC. Its protein is CASSYSRGPYNEQFF.

This clonotype has a count of ten or more. This chain links TRBV4-2 with TRBJ2-2; perhaps TRBD1 as D (6 bases). Trimming pared 0 bases from V and 4 bases from J, leaving 12 bases between. CDR3 length: 16 amino acids. Per the germline V gene, CDR1 is LGHNA and CDR2 is YNFKEQ. CDR3 sequence (DNA): TGTGCCAGCAGCCAAGATCTTGGACAGATCACCGGGGAGCTGTTTTTT. Translating gives CASSQDLGQITGELFF.

CDR3 sequence (DNA): TGCGCCAGCAGCTTGTGGACAGGTGAAACCAATGAGCAGTTCTTC. Translated, it gives CASSLWTGETNEQFF. The chain carries TRBV5-1 and TRBJ2-1, with 7 bases lining up with TRBD1. Germline CDR1 is SGHRS and CDR2 is YFSETQ. Unmatched junction bases numbered 7, after V lost 1 base and J lost 6 bases. This CDR3 region has 15 residues.